This TCR beta chain was identified during a study of blood T cell repertoires in COVID-19. As for the study in general: Samples taken during acute and convalescent COVID-19 were collected in the United States, Italy and Spain.

Using immunoSEQ multiplex PCR, the repertoire was profiled, and TCRdb retains in-frame clones only, with some absent. The sample holds 150,000 to 180,000 clones, around 83% seen once. J lost 4 bases, V lost 10 bases, and 6 bases had no gene match. CDR1 is WNHNN, CDR2 SYGVQD, per germline (reference sequence). The CDR3 contains 13 residues. This chain uses TRBV10-1 with TRBJ2-3, with 9 bases that match TRBD1. The sequence was obtained from a woman aged 60 to 75 with COVID-19, enrolled during active disease. The material sequenced was peripheral blood. CDR3 DNA: TGCGCCACCGAGGACAGGGGAGCAGATACGCAGTATTTT. Translated, it gives CATEDRGADTQYF.